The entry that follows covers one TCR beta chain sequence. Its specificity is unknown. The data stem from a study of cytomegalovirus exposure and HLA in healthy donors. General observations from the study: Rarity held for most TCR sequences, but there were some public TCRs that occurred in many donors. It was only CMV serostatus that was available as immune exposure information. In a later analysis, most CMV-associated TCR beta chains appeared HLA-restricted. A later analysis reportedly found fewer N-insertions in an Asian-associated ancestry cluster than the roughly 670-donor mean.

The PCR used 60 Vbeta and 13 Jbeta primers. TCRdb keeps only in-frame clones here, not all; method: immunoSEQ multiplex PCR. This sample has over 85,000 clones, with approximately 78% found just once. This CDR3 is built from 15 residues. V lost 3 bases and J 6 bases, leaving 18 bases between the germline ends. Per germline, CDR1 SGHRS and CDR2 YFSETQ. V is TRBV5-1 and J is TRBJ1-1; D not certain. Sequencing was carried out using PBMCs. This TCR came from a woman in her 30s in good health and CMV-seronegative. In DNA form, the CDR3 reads TGCGCCAGCAGCTATGATTTATGGGAGCAGGCTGAAGCTTTCTTT. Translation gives CASSYDLWEQAEAFF.